This T cell receptor (beta chain) was retrieved from a study of vaccination and CD4 T cells after COVID-19. Study-wide background: Sampling post-COVID took place a median approximately 100 days after diagnosis (range 35 to 161). The authors exposed cells to overlapping spike peptides derived from SARS-CoV-2, HCoV-NL63, HCoV-OC43 and HCoV-229E.

Sequencing of the DNA from cultured CD4+ T cells was carried out with the Oncomine TCR Beta short-read assay. Using its own MiXCR run on the PCR reads, TCRdb lists one record per CDR3 protein. The sample has about 10,000 distinct CDR3 sequences, less than 75% seen once. A word on this clonotype: Its target is unknown.

Study-level findings and limits: In convalescent patients, a median about 90% of post-vaccine SARS-CoV-2-reactive clones appeared only after vaccination.

Stated treatment: roughly ten-day PBMC culture with coronavirus spike peptide pools or control peptides (ViraFEST assay). This TCR derives from a human donor who had recovered from COVID-19. The sequenced sample consisted of CD4+ T cells from blood, cultured in vitro.

CDR3 region: CSARRAGGRDTGELFF. CDR3 DNA: TGCAGTGCTAGAAGAGCGGGGGGGCGGGACACCGGGGAGCTGTTTTTT. This chain links TRBV20-1 with TRBJ2-2; 10 nucleotides match TRBD2. V lost 2 bases, J lost 3 bases, and 6 bases stayed unmatched. Germline CDR1 is DFQATT and CDR2 is SNEGSKA (reference sequence). CDR3 size: 16 residues.